The clone carrying this T cell receptor beta chain was seen a single time. The data derive from a study of PD-L1 blockade in urothelial cancer. Whole-study context: The patients' atezolizumab therapy, 1,200 mg intravenously every 3 weeks, started in the mid-2010s. Patients previously received 0 to 3 chemotherapy regimens.

Time point meaning: peripheral blood 6 weeks after treatment start. Repertoires were generated with immunoSEQ multiplex PCR, while TCRdb's copy carries only in-frame clones and drops some. Among more than 60,000 clones, about nine tenths were seen once, and the ten largest hold around 11%. The germline V gene has CDR1 ENHRY and CDR2 SYGVKD. The CDR3 spans 18 residues. V was pared by 2 bases and J by 0 bases, with 17 bases between. V usage is TRBV10-3 and J usage is TRBJ1-3, with D possibly TRBD1 on 5 matching bases. The starting material was PBMCs, obtained around atezolizumab (anti-PD-L1) treatment. The TCR comes from a man aged 55 to 70 with urothelial cancer. As DNA, the CDR3 is TGTGCCATCAGTGAGCTTCGGACACCCATTAACTCTGGAAACACCATATATTTT. This sequence encodes CAISELRTPINSGNTIYF.